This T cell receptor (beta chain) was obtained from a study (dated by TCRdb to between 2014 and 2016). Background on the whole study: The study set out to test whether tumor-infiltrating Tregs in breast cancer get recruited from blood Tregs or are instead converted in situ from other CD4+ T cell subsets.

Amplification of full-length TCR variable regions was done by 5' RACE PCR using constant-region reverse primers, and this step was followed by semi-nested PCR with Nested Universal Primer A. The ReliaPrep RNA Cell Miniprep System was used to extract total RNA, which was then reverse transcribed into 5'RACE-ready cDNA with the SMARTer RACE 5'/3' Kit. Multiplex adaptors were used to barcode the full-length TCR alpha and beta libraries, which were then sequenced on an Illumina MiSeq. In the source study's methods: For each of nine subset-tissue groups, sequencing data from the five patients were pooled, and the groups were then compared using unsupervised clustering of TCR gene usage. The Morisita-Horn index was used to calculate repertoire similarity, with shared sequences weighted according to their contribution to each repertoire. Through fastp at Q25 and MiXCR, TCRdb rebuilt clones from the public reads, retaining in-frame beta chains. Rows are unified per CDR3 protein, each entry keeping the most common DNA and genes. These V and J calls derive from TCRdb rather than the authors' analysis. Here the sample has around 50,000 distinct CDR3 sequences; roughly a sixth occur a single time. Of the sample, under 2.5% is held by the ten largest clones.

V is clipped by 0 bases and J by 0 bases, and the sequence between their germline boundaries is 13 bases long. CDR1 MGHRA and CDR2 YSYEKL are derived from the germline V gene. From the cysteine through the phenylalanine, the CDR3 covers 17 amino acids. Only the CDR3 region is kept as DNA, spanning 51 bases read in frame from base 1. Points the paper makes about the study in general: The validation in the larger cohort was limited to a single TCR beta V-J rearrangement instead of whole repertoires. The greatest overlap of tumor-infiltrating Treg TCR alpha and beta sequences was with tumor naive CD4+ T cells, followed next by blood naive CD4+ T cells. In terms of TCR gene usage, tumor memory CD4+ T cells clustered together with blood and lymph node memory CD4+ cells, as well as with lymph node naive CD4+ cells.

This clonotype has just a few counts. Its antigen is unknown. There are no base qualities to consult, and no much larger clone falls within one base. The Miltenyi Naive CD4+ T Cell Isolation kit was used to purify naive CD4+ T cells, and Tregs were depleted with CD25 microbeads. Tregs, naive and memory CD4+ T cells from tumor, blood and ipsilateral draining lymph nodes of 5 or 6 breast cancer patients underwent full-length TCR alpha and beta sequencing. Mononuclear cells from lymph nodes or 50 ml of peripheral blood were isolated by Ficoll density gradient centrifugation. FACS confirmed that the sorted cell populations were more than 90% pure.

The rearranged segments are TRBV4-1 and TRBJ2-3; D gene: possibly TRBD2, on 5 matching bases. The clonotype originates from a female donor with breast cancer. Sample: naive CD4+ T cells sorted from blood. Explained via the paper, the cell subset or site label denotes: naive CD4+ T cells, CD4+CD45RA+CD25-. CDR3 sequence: CASSQEGTRISTDTQYF. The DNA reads TGCGCCAGCAGCCAAGAAGGAACTAGGATTAGCACAGATACGCAGTATTTT.